Below, 17 T cell receptor beta chains from the same sample are listed, as sequenced in a study of CD8+CD57+ T cells in acquired aplastic anemia. Whoever was chosen for sequencing had shown CD8+CD57+ cell expansion by flow cytometry. Genomic DNA served as template for TCR beta VDJ and CDR3 profiling. TCRdb analysed the reads with MiXCR anew, one entry per CDR3 protein. The sample contains 150,000 or so distinct CDR3 sequences, around 43% of which appear only once. Sequences were obtained from sorted CD4+, CD8+, or CD8+CD57+ T cells (not recorded which) from PBMCs. Receptors originate from a human donor with aplastic anemia.

CDR3 nucleotides: TGCAGCGTTGAACGAGATACTGGAGGAGCTTTCTTT. Protein: CSVERDTGGAFF. V gene TRBV29-1 combines with J gene TRBJ1-1; D uncertain. V lost 2 bases to trimming and J lost 10 bases, with 14 bases between them. The CDR3 extends over 12 amino acids. Germline loops: CDR1 SQVTM, CDR2 ANQGSEA.

This clonotype was recorded at least ten times. This chain joins TRBV20-1 and TRBJ2-5; no firm D call. Germline V gives CDR1 DFQATT, CDR2 SNEGSKA (reference sequence). This CDR3 has 11 amino acids. The V end was cut by 5 bases, the J end by 4 bases, with 8 bases between. The CDR3 loop reads CSAPNGETQYF. As DNA, the CDR3 is TGCAGTGCTCCGAATGGAGAGACCCAGTACTTC.

The chain links TRBV19 to TRBJ1-6; no firm D call. Germline loops: CDR1 LNHDA, CDR2 SQIVND (reference sequence). The V end lost 9 bases, the J end lost 9 bases, and 24 bases lay between the germline ends. The CDR3 runs to 16 residues. The CDR3 DNA follows: TGTGCCAGCAGTTACTCGACCTGGGAACCGAGTTCACCCCTCCACTTT. This gives the protein CASSYSTWEPSSPLHF. The full variable domain, its missing parts supplied by reference TRBV19 and TRBJ1-6, is DGGITQSPKYLFRKEGQNVTLSCEQNLNHDAMYWYRQDPGQGLRLIYYSQIVNDFQKGDIAEGYSVSREKKESFPLTVTSAQKNPTAFYLCASSYSTWEPSSPLHFGNGTRLTVT.

The chain employs TRBV7-9 and TRBJ2-7, with 9 bases matching TRBD2. The CDR3 spans 15 residues. CDR1 SEHNR and CDR2 FQNEAQ come from the germline V gene (reference sequence). V was pared by 6 bases and J by 12 bases, with 18 bases of the junction left unmatched. CDR3 nucleotide sequence: TGTGCCAGCAGACTCGGGGGCGGGAGGGCCATGCTTCTGTACTTC. This sequence encodes CASRLGGGRAMLLYF.

The V and J genes are TRBV7-6 and TRBJ2-7; TRBD1 matches 10 bases. CDR3 size: 14 residues. Germline assignment: CDR1 SGHVS and CDR2 FNYEAQ. Trimming took 6 bases from V and 5 from J; bases not matched to a gene: 7. The CDR3 sequence: CASSQTGGWNEQYV. The CDR3 bases are TGTGCCAGCAGTCAGACAGGGGGCTGGAACGAGCAGTACGTC.

There are many counts of this clonotype. The chain recombines TRBV2 with TRBJ1-2; D call uncertain. Germline values: CDR1 SNHLY, CDR2 FYNNEI. The CDR3 runs 16 residues. Trimming took off 1 base at V and 7 bases at J, with 19 bases between the two ends. In nucleotides, the CDR3 is TGTGCCAGCAGTGAAGAGCGGCTGAGGGATCGCTCTGGCTACACCTTC. Its protein product is CASSEERLRDRSGYTF. The variable domain in full, with the rest retrieved from reference TRBV2 and TRBJ1-2, is EPEVTQTPSHQVTQMGQEVILRCVPISNHLYFYWYRQILGQKVEFLVSFYNNEISEKSEIFDDQFSVERPDGSNFTLKIRSTKLEDSAMYFCASSEERLRDRSGYTFGSGTRLTVV.

This clonotype has a count of ten or more. This chain connects TRBV20-1 to TRBJ1-1; 9 bases are shared with TRBD1. The germline V gene has CDR1 DFQATT and CDR2 SNEGSKA (reference sequence). CDR3 length equals 15 residues. The V gene end was trimmed by 5 bases and the J gene end by 5 bases; junction bases not matched to a gene: 12. The CDR3 here is CSALSVQGARTEAFF. CDR3 DNA sequence: TGCAGTGCTCTCAGCGTACAGGGGGCGCGGACTGAAGCTTTCTTT.

For this clonotype: A read error may be the cause here, since a much bigger clone is one base away. CDR3 in amino acids: CASSPRQGLAEAFF. CDR3 DNA sequence: TGTGCCAGCAGTCCGAGACAGGGCCTTGCTGAAGCTTTCTTT. This chain links TRBV12-3 or TRBV12-4 with TRBJ1-1, with 7 bases lining up with TRBD1. Trimming cost V 5 bases and J 6 bases; bases outside gene matches: 9. The CDR3 contains 14 residues.

This clonotype was recorded at least ten times. The gene calls are TRBV7-2 and TRBJ2-2, with D possibly TRBD2 on 6 matching bases. CDR3 length equals 16 residues. Trimming stripped 5 bases from V and 7 bases from J, with 20 bases between. Per germline, CDR1 SGHTA and CDR2 FQGNSA. CDR3 sequence reads: CASSPPGTPGGGELFF. CDR3 nucleotide sequence: TGTGCCAGCAGCCCTCCAGGGACTCCAGGTGGCGGGGAGCTGTTTTTT. The whole variable domain, filled in from reference TRBV7-2 and TRBJ2-2, reads GAGVSQSPSNKVTEKGKDVELRCDPISGHTALYWYRQSLGQGLEFLIYFQGNSAPDKSGLPSDRFSAERTGGSVSTLTIQRTQQEDSAVYLCASSPPGTPGGGELFFGEGSRLTVL.

The chain links TRBV29-1 to TRBJ2-2; D not certain. This CDR3 comprises 13 residues. The germline V gene encodes CDR1 SQVTM and CDR2 ANQGSEA. Trimming removed 5 bases from V and 0 bases from J, with 7 bases in between. The CDR3: CSVRNTNTGELFF. The CDR3 nucleotides are TGCAGCGTTAGGAATACGAACACCGGGGAGCTGTTTTTT.

Turning to this clonotype: The final CDR3 position lacks the conserved phenylalanine or tryptophan, pointing to a likely read error. No DNA is shown, since the ends of the CDR3 on it are uncertain; the CDR3 is the one TCRdb lists. The genes are TRBV12-3 or TRBV12-4 and TRBJ2-5; the DNA was not used to check the table's D call, TRBD2. The CDR3 region is 9 residues in length, termini included. CDR3 region: CASNLGLAG.

V usage is TRBV19 and J usage is TRBJ1-2, with 12 bases fitting TRBD1. After removal of 4 bases from V and 4 bases from J, the junction contained 10 bases not matched to a gene. The germline V gene encodes CDR1 LNHDA and CDR2 SQIVND (reference sequence). The CDR3 has 17 amino acids. CDR3 protein: CASSTGTGGAGSYGYTF. The CDR3 DNA is TGTGCCAGTAGTACCGGGACAGGGGGCGCAGGTTCCTATGGCTACACCTTC.

The chain is built from TRBV2 and TRBJ2-2; 12 nucleotides line up with TRBD1. Germline V gives CDR1 SNHLY, CDR2 FYNNEI. V trimming: 7 bases; J trimming: 8 bases; junction bases outside the gene matches: 5. The CDR3 is made up of 14 amino acids. CDR3 in amino acids: CASKGQGAGGELFF. In DNA, the CDR3 is TGTGCCAGCAAGGGACAGGGGGCTGGGGGGGAGCTGTTTTTT.

Remarks on this clonotype: An end of the junction does not agree with germline; a read error may underlie this. This chain joins TRBV25-1 and TRBJ2-7; 8 bases agree with TRBD1. The germline V gene has CDR1 MGHDK and CDR2 SYGVNS. The CDR3 sequence is 14 residues long. The CDR3 DNA sequence: TGCGCCAGCAGCACCGGGACAGGTCACTACGAGCAGTACTTC. This sequence encodes CASSTGTGHYEQYF.

The CDR3 protein is CASTPKGGINEQFF. In DNA form, the CDR3 reads TGTGCCAGCACCCCAAAGGGGGGCATCAATGAGCAGTTCTTC. V gene TRBV6-1 combines with J gene TRBJ2-1; D possibly uses TRBD1 or TRBD2 (6 bases each). This CDR3 spans 14 amino acids. Per germline, CDR1 MNHNS and CDR2 SASEGT. V was trimmed by 7 bases and J by 6 bases, leaving 16 bases between them.

This clonotype was observed a few times. This chain uses TRBV18 with TRBJ2-3; TRBD1 agrees at 7 bases. Germline CDR1 and CDR2: KGHSH and LQKENI. The CDR3 is 16 amino acids. V lost 2 bases, J lost 2 bases, and 7 bases stayed unmatched. The CDR3 region is CASSPGTARVTDTQYF. The CDR3 DNA is TGTGCCAGCTCACCAGGGACAGCCCGGGTCACAGATACGCAGTATTTT. The complete variable domain, with remaining parts taken from reference TRBV18 and TRBJ2-3, reads NAGVMQNPRHLVRRRGQEARLRCSPMKGHSHVYWYRQLPEEGLKFMVYLQKENIIDESGMPKERFSAEFPKEGPSILRIQQVVRGDSAAYFCASSPGTARVTDTQYFGPGTRLTVL.

This clonotype occurred many times. This chain connects TRBV29-1 to TRBJ1-2; the D gene is possibly TRBD1 (6 bases). CDR3 length: 11 residues. V was trimmed by 5 bases and J by 4 bases, leaving 8 bases between them. Germline V gives CDR1 SQVTM, CDR2 ANQGSEA. CDR3: CSVSGAYGYTF. CDR3 nucleotide sequence: TGCAGCGTTTCAGGGGCCTATGGCTACACCTTC.